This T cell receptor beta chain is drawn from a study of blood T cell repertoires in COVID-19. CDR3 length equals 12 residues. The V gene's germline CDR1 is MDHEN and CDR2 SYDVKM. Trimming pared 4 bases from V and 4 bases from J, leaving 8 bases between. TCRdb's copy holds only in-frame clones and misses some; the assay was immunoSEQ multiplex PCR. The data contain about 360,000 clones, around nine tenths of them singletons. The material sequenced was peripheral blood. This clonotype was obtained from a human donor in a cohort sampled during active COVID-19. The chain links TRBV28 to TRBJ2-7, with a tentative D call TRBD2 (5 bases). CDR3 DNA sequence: TGTGCCAGCAGTTCGAGAGGGTACGAGCAGTACTTC. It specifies CASSSRGYEQYF.